Listed here is a single T cell receptor beta chain. The table lists this clone with a count of one. Its antigen is not yet known. Per-nucleotide qualities are absent, and no much larger clonotype sits a single base away. The sample belongs to a study of blood T cell repertoires in COVID-19 (TCRdb year 2020). Regarding the research as a whole: Samples from collaborators originated in the United States, Italy and Spain and spanned both the acute and convalescent phases of COVID-19. The dataset comprised deeply sampled blood TCRbeta repertoires from subjects exposed to, actively infected with, or recovered from COVID-19. The prospective study material was composed of cDNA or gDNA derived from T cells, B-cell-depleted T cells, or PBMCs. The sample metadata nearly always contained a de-identified subject ID, COVID-19 status, age in years and sex. The samples were drawn from the first 160 participants of the ongoing ImmuneRACE study and from roughly 1,300 subjects provided by 6 global collaborators. The repertoires were released in a freely available public database meant as a resource for research on the immune response to SARS-CoV-2. Where HLA class I and class II types were available, the types were taken from metadata supplied by the sample provider, not from assay-based typing. Broad study findings and their caveats: The quantity of clinical and demographic metadata differed by source and by participant and was supplied without curation.

Collaborating institutions collected whole blood in K2EDTA tubes following their own protocols. For TCRbeta analysis, collaborators shipped samples in one of three forms: frozen whole blood, isolated PBMCs, or DNA extracted from either of those sample types. Relative to germline, V is missing 1 base and J is missing 10 bases, with 4 bases of the junction outside any gene match. Including the terminal cysteine and phenylalanine, the CDR3 comprises 14 residues. Only the CDR3 DNA is retained, 42 bases long and in frame from the first base. The germline V gene yields SGHAT for CDR1 and FQNNGV for CDR2. The immunoSEQ Assay, a bias-controlled multiplex PCR, was used to amplify TCRbeta CDR3 regions from genomic DNA. As for the original processing: Within the assay, amplification of reference gene primers was used to estimate how many nucleated cells each sample contained. To quantify the absolute abundance of each unique TCRbeta CDR3 rearrangement, sequence reads were collapsed and filtered. For each sample, productive Simpson clonality was calculated as the square root of Simpson's diversity index across productive rearrangements. The clones in this table, taken by TCRdb from immuneACCESS, are in-frame only. Not every clone is retained; where verified, under half of the shortfall comes from an unresolved V gene, and the cause of the rest is unknown. The DNA gave D and trimming, while V, J and clone size come from that table. Across this sample there are about 98,000 clones, with 82% seen only once. 18% of the sample comes from the top ten.

Sample: peripheral blood. This receptor was identified in a man older than 75 with acute or convalescent COVID-19. This receptor chain uses TRBV11-2 and TRBJ1-6, with 7 bases in between that match TRBD1. Read as DNA, the sequence is TGTGCCAGCAGCTTAGGGACAGGACAGTCACCCCTCCACTTT. This yields the protein CASSLGTGQSPLHF.